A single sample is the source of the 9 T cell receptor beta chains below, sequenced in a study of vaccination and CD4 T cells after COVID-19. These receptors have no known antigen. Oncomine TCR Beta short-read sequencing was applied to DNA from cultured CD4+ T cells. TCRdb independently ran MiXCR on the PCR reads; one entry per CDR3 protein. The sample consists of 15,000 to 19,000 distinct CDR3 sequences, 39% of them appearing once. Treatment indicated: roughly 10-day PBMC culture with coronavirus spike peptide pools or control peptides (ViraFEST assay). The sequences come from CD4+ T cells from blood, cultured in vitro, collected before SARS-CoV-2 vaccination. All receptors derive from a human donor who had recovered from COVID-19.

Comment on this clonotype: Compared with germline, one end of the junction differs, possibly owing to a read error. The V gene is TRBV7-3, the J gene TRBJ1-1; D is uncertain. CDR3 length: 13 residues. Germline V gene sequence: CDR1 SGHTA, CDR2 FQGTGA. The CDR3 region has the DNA TGTGCCAGCAGCTTAGGGGTGAACACTGAAGCTCTCTTT. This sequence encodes CASSLGVNTEALF.

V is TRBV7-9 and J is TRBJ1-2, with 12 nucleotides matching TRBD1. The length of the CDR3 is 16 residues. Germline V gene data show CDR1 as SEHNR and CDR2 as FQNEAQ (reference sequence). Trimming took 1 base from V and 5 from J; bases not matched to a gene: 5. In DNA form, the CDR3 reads TGTGCCAGCAGCTTAGTGGGGACAGGGGGCGCGTATGGCTACACCTTC. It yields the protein CASSLVGTGGAYGYTF.

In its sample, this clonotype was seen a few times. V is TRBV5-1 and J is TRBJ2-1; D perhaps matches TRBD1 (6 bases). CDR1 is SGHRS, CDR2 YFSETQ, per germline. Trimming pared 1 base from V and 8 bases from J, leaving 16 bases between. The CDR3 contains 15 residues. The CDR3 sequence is CASSLSRVKGDEQFF. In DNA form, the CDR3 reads TGCGCCAGCAGCTTGTCGCGGGTAAAGGGGGATGAGCAGTTCTTC.

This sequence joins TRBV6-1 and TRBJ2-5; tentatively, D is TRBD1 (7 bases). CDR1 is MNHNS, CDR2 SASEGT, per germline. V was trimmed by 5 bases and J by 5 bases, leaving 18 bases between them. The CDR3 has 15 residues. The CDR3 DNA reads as TGTGCCAGCAGTCCCCAGGGGGGCCGTCGCGAGACCCAGTACTTC. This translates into CASSPQGGRRETQYF.

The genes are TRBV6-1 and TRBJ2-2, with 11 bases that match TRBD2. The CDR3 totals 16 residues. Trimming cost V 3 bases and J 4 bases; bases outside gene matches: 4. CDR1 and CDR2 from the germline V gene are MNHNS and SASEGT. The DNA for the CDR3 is TGTGCCAGCAGTGACTTAGCGGGAGGGGTCACCGGGGAGCTGTTTTTT. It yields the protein CASSDLAGGVTGELFF.

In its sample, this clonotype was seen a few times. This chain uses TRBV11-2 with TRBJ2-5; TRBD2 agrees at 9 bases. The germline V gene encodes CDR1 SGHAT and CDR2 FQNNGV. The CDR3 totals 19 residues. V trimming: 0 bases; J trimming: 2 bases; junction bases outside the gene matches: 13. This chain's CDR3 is CASSLDFVVWAGGQETQYF. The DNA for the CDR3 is TGTGCCAGCAGCTTAGATTTCGTAGTCTGGGCGGGGGGGCAAGAGACCCAGTACTTC.

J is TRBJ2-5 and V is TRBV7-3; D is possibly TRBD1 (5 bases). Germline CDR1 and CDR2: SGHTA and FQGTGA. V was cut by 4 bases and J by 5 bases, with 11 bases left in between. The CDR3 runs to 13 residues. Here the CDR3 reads CASSYQGGETQYF. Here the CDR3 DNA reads TGTGCCAGCAGCTATCAGGGTGGGGAGACCCAGTACTTC.

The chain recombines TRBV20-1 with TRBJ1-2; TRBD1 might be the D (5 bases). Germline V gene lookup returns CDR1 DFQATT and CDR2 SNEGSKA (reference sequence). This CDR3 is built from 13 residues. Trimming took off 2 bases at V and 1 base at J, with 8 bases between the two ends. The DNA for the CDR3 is TGCAGTGCTAGAAGGGGCAGTAACTATGGCTACACCTTC. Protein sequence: CSARRGSNYGYTF.

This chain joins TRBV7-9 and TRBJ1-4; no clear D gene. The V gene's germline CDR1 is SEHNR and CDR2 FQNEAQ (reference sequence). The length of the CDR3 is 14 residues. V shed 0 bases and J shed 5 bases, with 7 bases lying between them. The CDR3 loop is CASSLARANEKLFF. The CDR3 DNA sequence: TGTGCCAGCAGCTTAGCGAGAGCGAATGAAAAACTGTTTTTT.